This T cell receptor beta chain was sequenced in a study of neoadjuvant anti-PD-1 for oral cavity cancer. Repertoires were generated with immunoSEQ multiplex PCR, while TCRdb's copy carries only in-frame clones and drops some. Of just over 65,000 clones listed, around 83% are singletons. Stated time point: after neoadjuvant nivolumab, at surgical resection. Trimming cost V 7 bases and J 7 bases; bases outside gene matches: 10. CDR3 size: 16 residues. Germline-derived CDR1 and CDR2 are LNHDA and SQIVND (reference sequence). The sequences come from PBMCs, collected after nivolumab (anti-PD-1) treatment. This chain joins TRBV19 and TRBJ2-2, with 12 bases aligning to TRBD1. The source is a person between 40 and 79 years old with oral cavity squamous cell carcinoma. This CDR3 is CASIPGDRGHNGELFF. The CDR3 DNA reads TGTGCCAGTATACCCGGGGACAGGGGGCATAACGGGGAGCTGTTTTTT. Supplemented by reference TRBV19 and TRBJ2-2, the full variable domain reads DGGITQSPKYLFRKEGQNVTLSCEQNLNHDAMYWYRQDPGQGLRLIYYSQIVNDFQKGDIAEGYSVSREKKESFPLTVTSAQKNPTAFYLCASIPGDRGHNGELFFGEGSRLTVL.